This TCR beta chain was sequenced for a study of Graves' ophthalmopathy and Graves' hyperthyroidism. This clonotype was detected only once. Germline V gene sequence: CDR1 DFQATT, CDR2 SNEGSKA (reference sequence). CDR3 size: 16 residues. J gave up 4 bases and V 6 bases, and 13 bases lay outside the gene matches. RNA transcripts were the source from which TCR beta CDR3 regions were amplified. The workflow started with a first-round RT-PCR run with HTBI primers and then moved on to a second-round multiplex PCR. From the multiplex PCR reads, TCRdb called clonotypes with MiXCR, one entry per CDR3 protein. Of hundreds of thousands of distinct CDR3 sequences listed, 20% to 25% are singletons. Hyperthyroidism counted as stable given no ophthalmopathy within 18 months of follow-up. Clinical symptoms, serum thyroxine, TRAb, thyroid ultrasound and orbital computed tomography were relied on for diagnosis.

This clonotype was sampled from a woman under 30 with stable Graves' hyperthyroidism. Some clones in this sample may be carry-over from other donors' samples. The sample consisted of peripheral blood. This rearrangement joins TRBV20-1 to TRBJ2-5; TRBD2 agrees at 11 bases. In DNA, the CDR3 is TGCAGTGCCAAGAGGACTAGCGGGTCGCGTCCAGAGACCCAGTACTTC. This encodes CSAKRTSGSRPETQYF.